A selection of T cell receptor beta chains follows, all from one sample in a study of T-cell memory formation after mild COVID-19. Each CDR3 protein gets one entry after TCRdb re-called the 5' RACE reads with MiXCR. The sample lists 120,000 or so distinct CDR3 sequences; roughly 6.2% were seen once. Sequencing was carried out using PBMCs or a T cell subset sorted from them (not recorded which). These receptors all stem from an adult woman who had mild COVID-19 (a few samples of this study predate the infection). Cell type and time point are not known. Each CDR3 is given with its conserved first and last residue. The order of the fields is D gene, clone size, V gene, J gene, CDR3 protein, CDR3 DNA. The D gene is left open where the match is weak. Clone size is stated in some rows and not others, as once, few, many or a class when expanded.

.	many	TRBV7-2	TRBJ1-1	CASSLERQALNTEAFF	TGTGCCAGCAGCTTAGAAAGACAGGCTTTGAACACTGAAGCTTTCTTT
TRBD1	few	TRBV5-4	TRBJ1-1	CASNLPGQGHTEAFF	TGTGCCAGCAACTTACCGGGACAGGGCCACACTGAAGCTTTCTTT
TRBD1	many	TRBV7-8	TRBJ2-7	CASSSVRTGWMDEQYF	TGTGCCAGCAGCTCGGTGAGGACAGGGTGGATGGACGAGCAGTACTTC
.	few	TRBV6-1	TRBJ1-5	CASSALGNPSNQPQHF	TGTGCCAGCAGTGCACTGGGGAATCCTAGCAATCAGCCCCAGCATTTT
.	once	TRBV5-1	TRBJ2-4	CASRLAGSLAKNIQYF	TGCGCCAGCAGATTGGCGGGCAGTCTAGCCAAAAACATTCAGTACTTC
.	few	TRBV25-1	TRBJ2-3	CASTGVVSLGGRLKDTQYF	TGTGCCAGCACCGGAGTGGTGTCTCTGGGAGGCCGCCTAAAAGATACGCAGTATTTT
TRBD2	few	TRBV12-3/TRBV12-4	TRBJ2-7	CASSFSGLGSYEQYF	TGTGCCAGCAGTTTTTCGGGACTAGGAAGCTACGAGCAGTACTTC
TRBD1	many	TRBV12-3/TRBV12-4	TRBJ2-7	CASSSRDRSYEQYF	TGTGCCAGCAGTTCACGGGACAGGTCCTACGAGCAGTACTTC
TRBD1	few	TRBV6-6	TRBJ2-3	CASSGTVTDTQYF	TGTGCCAGCAGCGGGACAGTCACAGATACGCAGTATTTT
.	.	TRBV2	TRBJ2-7	CASAGAGAYEQYF	TGTGCCAGCGCGGGGGCGGGGGCCTACGAGCAGTACTTC
TRBD2	few	TRBV5-6	TRBJ2-5	CASSGGPTSEETQYF	TGTGCCAGCAGCGGGGGACCGACTAGCGAAGAGACCCAGTACTTC
.	.	TRBV7-6	TRBJ1-4	CASSFGGNEKLFF	TGTGCCAGCAGCTTTGGGGGTAATGAAAAACTGTTTTTT
.	few	TRBV6-2/TRBV6-3	TRBJ1-1	CASSLGREAFF	TGTGCCAGCAGTTTGGGCAGGGAAGCTTTCTTT
.	many	TRBV7-2	TRBJ2-3	CASSPDFGTDTQYF	TGTGCCAGCAGCCCCGACTTTGGCACAGATACGCAGTATTTT
.	.	TRBV12-3/TRBV12-4	TRBJ1-4	CASTQAGGGEKLFF	TGTGCCAGCACCCAGGCGGGGGGTGGGGAAAAACTGTTTTTT
TRBD2	.	TRBV5-1	TRBJ2-3	CASTSTSGGQVDTQYF	TGCGCCAGCACCTCCACTAGCGGGGGGCAGGTAGATACGCAGTATTTT
TRBD1	many	TRBV6-5	TRBJ2-2	CASSRKVTGVDTGELFF	TGTGCCAGCAGTAGAAAGGTGACAGGGGTGGACACCGGGGAGCTGTTTTTT
.	many	TRBV5-1	TRBJ2-7	CASSLQGYEQYF	TGCGCCAGCAGCTTACAGGGCTACGAGCAGTACTTC
TRBD2	few	TRBV24-1	TRBJ2-7	CATSDFVAGRDEQYF	TGTGCCACCAGTGATTTCGTAGCGGGAAGGGATGAGCAGTACTTC
TRBD2	many	TRBV18	TRBJ2-1	CASSPPTAGSNEQFF	TGTGCCAGCTCACCGCCGACAGCGGGGTCCAATGAGCAGTTCTTC
TRBD2	medium-sized	TRBV20-1	TRBJ2-4	CSARGTSGKEGSIQYF	TGCAGTGCTAGAGGGACTAGCGGGAAGGAGGGAAGCATTCAGTACTTC
.	.	TRBV20-1	TRBJ2-6	CSARKQGPGANVLTF	TGCAGTGCTAGGAAACAGGGTCCTGGGGCCAACGTCCTGACTTTC
.	few	TRBV29-1	TRBJ2-2	CSVVGRQGSGGELFF	TGCAGCGTTGTGGGAAGGCAGGGGTCAGGCGGGGAGCTGTTTTTT
.	many	TRBV7-8	TRBJ1-1	CASSLAVGDTEAFF	TGTGCCAGCAGCTTAGCGGTGGGCGACACTGAAGCTTTCTTT
.	many	TRBV7-2	TRBJ2-3	CASSLAYTDTQYF	TGTGCCAGCAGCTTAGCGTACACAGATACGCAGTATTTT
.	.	TRBV28	TRBJ1-6	CASSSGNSPLHF	TGTGCCAGCAGTTCAGGGAATTCACCCCTCCACTTT
.	few	TRBV7-9	TRBJ2-2	CASSLGTGPRELFF	TGTGCCAGCAGCTTAGGAACCGGGCCCAGGGAGCTGTTTTTT
.	.	TRBV5-5	TRBJ2-2	CASSSPRQANTGELFF	TGTGCCAGCAGCTCCCCCAGGCAAGCGAACACCGGGGAGCTGTTTTTT
TRBD2	many	TRBV7-2	TRBJ2-6	CASSLVSSGNSGANVLTF	TGTGCCAGCAGCTTAGTGTCTAGCGGGAACTCTGGGGCCAACGTCCTGACTTTC
TRBD2	.	TRBV4-3	TRBJ2-3	CASSRGLAGGGTDTQYF	TGCGCCAGCAGCCGGGGACTAGCGGGAGGTGGCACAGATACGCAGTATTTT
TRBD2	.	TRBV6-2/TRBV6-3	TRBJ2-5	CASSELAGGTAETQYF	TGTGCCAGCAGTGAACTAGCGGGAGGGACGGCAGAGACCCAGTACTTC
TRBD1	many	TRBV6-5	TRBJ1-1	CASRQFGQGLNTEAFF	TGTGCCAGCAGACAATTCGGACAGGGGCTGAACACTGAAGCTTTCTTT
.	.	TRBV4-1	TRBJ2-7	CASSQWALVHEQYF	TGCGCCAGCAGCCAATGGGCACTAGTTCACGAGCAGTACTTC
TRBD2	many	TRBV7-2	TRBJ2-1	CASSLGGSYYNEQFF	TGTGCCAGCAGCTTAGGCGGGAGCTATTACAATGAGCAGTTCTTC
TRBD2	.	TRBV14	TRBJ2-5	CASSFSHGTSGGHQETQYF	TGTGCCAGCAGCTTTAGCCACGGGACTAGCGGGGGTCACCAAGAGACCCAGTACTTC
.	few	TRBV7-2	TRBJ2-7	CASSLGAPRQRVSSYEQYF	TGTGCCAGCAGCTTAGGGGCCCCGAGGCAGCGGGTTTCCTCCTACGAGCAGTACTTC
TRBD2	.	TRBV12-3/TRBV12-4	TRBJ2-1	CASTRTSGMTNEQFF	TGTGCCAGCACCCGGACTAGCGGGATGACCAATGAGCAGTTCTTC
TRBD1	few	TRBV7-2	TRBJ1-5	CASSSRDSSPF	TGTGCCAGCAGCTCCCGGGACAGCTCACCATTT
.	many	TRBV6-5	TRBJ1-6	CASSYGWPGSSSYNSPLHF	TGTGCCAGCAGTTACGGCTGGCCCGGCTCGAGCTCCTATAATTCACCCCTCCACTTT
TRBD2	.	TRBV9	TRBJ2-1	CASSATSGSYNEQFF	TGTGCCAGCAGCGCCACTAGCGGGAGCTACAATGAGCAGTTCTTC
.	many	TRBV3-1	TRBJ2-1	CASSSGMGVGYNEQFF	TGTGCCAGCAGCTCAGGTATGGGGGTTGGCTACAATGAGCAGTTCTTC
.	many	TRBV11-2	TRBJ1-1	CASSTRVDTEAFF	TGTGCCAGCAGCACCAGGGTTGACACTGAAGCTTTCTTT
.	few	TRBV7-9	TRBJ1-2	CASSLPAAYGYTF	TGTGCCAGCAGCTTACCGGCAGCTTATGGCTACACCTTC
TRBD1	.	TRBV30	TRBJ1-5	CAWTRQGASVGSNQPQHF	TGTGCCTGGACCAGACAGGGGGCTAGCGTTGGGAGCAATCAGCCCCAGCATTTT
.	.	TRBV5-1	TRBJ1-2	CASSFRGSVRGYTF	TGCGCCAGCAGCTTCCGGGGTTCTGTGAGAGGCTACACCTTC
TRBD1	many	TRBV12-3/TRBV12-4	TRBJ1-1	CASSATGGGNTEAFF	TGTGCCAGCAGTGCCACAGGGGGCGGGAACACTGAAGCTTTCTTT
TRBD1	few	TRBV29-1	TRBJ1-1	CSVERTGGPNTEAFF	TGCAGCGTGGAAAGGACAGGGGGTCCCAACACTGAAGCTTTCTTT
.	many	TRBV12-3/TRBV12-4	TRBJ2-2	CASRPGTMVTGELFF	TGTGCCAGCAGACCCGGGACCATGGTCACCGGGGAGCTGTTTTTT
.	.	TRBV11-3	TRBJ2-1	CASSLEEGPYNEQFF	TGTGCCAGCAGCTTGGAGGAAGGGCCCTACAATGAGCAGTTCTTC
.	many	TRBV5-1	TRBJ2-3	CASRVGETDTQYF	TGCGCCAGCAGAGTGGGGGAGACAGATACGCAGTATTTT
.	.	TRBV7-8	TRBJ2-7	CASSLGVGTRSYEQYF	TGTGCCAGCAGCTTAGGGGTAGGGACACGATCCTACGAGCAGTACTTC
TRBD2	.	TRBV5-1	TRBJ2-1	CASRASGLRYNEQFF	TGCGCCAGCAGGGCTAGCGGGCTCCGATACAATGAGCAGTTCTTC